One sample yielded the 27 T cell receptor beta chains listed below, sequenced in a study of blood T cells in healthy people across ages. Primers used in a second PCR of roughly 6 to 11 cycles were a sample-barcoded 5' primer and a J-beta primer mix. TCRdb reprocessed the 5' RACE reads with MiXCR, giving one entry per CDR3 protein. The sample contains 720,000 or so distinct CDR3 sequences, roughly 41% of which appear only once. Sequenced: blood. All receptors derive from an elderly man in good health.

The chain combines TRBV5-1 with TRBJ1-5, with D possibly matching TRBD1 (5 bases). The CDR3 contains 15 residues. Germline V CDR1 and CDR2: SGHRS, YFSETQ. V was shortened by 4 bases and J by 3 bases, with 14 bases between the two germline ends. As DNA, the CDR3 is TGCGCCAGCAGCCCCATGGGAGGGGTCAATCAGCCCCAGCATTTT. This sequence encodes CASSPMGGVNQPQHF. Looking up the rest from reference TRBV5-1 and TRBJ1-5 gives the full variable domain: KAGVTQTPRYLIKTRGQQVTLSCSPISGHRSVSWYQQTPGQGLQFLFEYFSETQRNKGNFPGRFSGRQFSNSRSEMNVSTLELGDSALYLCASSPMGGVNQPQHFGDGTRLSIL.

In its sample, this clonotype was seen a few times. CDR3 amino acids: CASSQDDRQPQHF. The CDR3, as DNA: TGTGCCAGCAGCCAAGATGACAGACAGCCCCAGCATTTT. The chain joins TRBV3-1 to TRBJ1-5; TRBD1 might be the D (5 bases). CDR1 and CDR2 (germline): LGHDT, YNNKEL (reference sequence). The CDR3 is 13 residues long. The ends were cut back, 0 bases at V and 7 bases at J, with 7 bases in the middle.

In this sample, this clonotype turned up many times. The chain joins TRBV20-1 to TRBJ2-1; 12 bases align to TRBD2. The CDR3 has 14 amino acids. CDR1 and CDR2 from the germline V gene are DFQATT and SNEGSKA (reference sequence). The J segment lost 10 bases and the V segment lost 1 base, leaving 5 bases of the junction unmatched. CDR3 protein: CSARAWTSGTEQFF. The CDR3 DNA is TGCAGTGCTAGAGCATGGACTAGCGGGACCGAGCAGTTCTTC.

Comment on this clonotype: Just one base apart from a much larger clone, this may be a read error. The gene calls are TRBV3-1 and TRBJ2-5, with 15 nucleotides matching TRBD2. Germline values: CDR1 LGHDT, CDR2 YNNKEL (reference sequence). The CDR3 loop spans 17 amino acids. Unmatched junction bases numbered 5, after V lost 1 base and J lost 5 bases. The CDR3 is CASSQGGTSGGFETQYF. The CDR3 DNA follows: TGTGCCAGCAGCCAAGGGGGGACTAGCGGGGGGTTTGAGACCCAGTACTTC.

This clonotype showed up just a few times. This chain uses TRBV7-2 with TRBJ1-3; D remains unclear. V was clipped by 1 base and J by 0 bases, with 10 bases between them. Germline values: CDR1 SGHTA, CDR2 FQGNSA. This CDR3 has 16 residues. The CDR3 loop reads CASSLVAGTSGNTIYF. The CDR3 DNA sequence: TGTGCCAGCAGCTTAGTGGCAGGCACCTCTGGAAACACCATATATTTT.

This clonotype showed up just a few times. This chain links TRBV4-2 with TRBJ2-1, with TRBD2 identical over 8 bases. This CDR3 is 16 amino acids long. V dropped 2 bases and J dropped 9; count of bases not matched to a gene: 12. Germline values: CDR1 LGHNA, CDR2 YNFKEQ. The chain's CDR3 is CASSQSSGLGGSEQFF. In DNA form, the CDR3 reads TGTGCCAGCAGCCAATCTTCGGGACTAGGAGGTAGTGAGCAGTTCTTC.

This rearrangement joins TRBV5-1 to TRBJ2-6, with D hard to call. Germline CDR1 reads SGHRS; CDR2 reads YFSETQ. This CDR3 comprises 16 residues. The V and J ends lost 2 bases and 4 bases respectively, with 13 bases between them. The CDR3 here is CASSLTRASGANVLTF. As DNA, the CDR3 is TGCGCCAGCAGCTTAACCCGTGCCTCCGGGGCCAACGTCCTGACTTTC.

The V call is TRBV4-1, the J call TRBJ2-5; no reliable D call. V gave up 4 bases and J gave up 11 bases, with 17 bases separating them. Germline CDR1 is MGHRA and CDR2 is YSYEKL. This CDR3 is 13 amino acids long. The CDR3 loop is CASSPVGYNEQYF. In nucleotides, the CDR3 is TGCGCCAGCAGCCCTGTCGGGTACAATGAGCAGTACTTC.

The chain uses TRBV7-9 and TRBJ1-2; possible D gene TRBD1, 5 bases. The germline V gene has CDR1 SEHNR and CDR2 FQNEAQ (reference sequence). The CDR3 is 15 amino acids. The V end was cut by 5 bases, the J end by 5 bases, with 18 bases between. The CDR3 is CASSPRDVGRYGYTF. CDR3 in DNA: TGTGCCAGCAGCCCCCGGGACGTCGGAAGGTATGGCTACACCTTC. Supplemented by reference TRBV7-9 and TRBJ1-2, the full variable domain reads DTGVSQNPRHKITKRGQNVTFRCDPISEHNRLYWYRQTLGQGPEFLTYFQNEAQLEKSRLLSDRFSAERPKGSFSTLEIQRTEQGDSAMYLCASSPRDVGRYGYTFGSGTRLTVV.

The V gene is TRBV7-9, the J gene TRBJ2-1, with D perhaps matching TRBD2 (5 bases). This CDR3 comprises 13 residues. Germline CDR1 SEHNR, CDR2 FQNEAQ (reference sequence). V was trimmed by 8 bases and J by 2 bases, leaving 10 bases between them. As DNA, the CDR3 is TGTGCCAGCCAAGGACTCGCCTACAATGAGCAGTTCTTC. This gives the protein CASQGLAYNEQFF.

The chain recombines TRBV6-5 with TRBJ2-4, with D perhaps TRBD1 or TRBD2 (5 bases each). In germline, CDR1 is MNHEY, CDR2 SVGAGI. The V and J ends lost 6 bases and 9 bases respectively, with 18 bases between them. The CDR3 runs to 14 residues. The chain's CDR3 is CASSSIARGAIQYF. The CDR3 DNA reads TGTGCCAGCAGCTCCATTGCCCGGGGCGCCATTCAGTACTTC.

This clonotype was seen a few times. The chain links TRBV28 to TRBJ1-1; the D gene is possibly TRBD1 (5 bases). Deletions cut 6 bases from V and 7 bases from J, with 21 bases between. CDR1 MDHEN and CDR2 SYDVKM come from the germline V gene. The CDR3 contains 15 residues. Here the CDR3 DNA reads TGTGCCAGCAGCCCCGGTGCCCTCGACAGAAATGAAGCTTTCTTT. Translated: CASSPGALDRNEAFF. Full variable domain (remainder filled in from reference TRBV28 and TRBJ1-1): DVKVTQSSRYLVKRTGEKVFLECVQDMDHENMFWYRQDPGLGLRLIYFSYDVKMKEKGDIPEGYSVSREKKERFSLILESASTNQTSMYLCASSPGALDRNEAFFGQGTRLTVV.

Here the CDR3 DNA reads TGTGCCAGCAGTTTAAACGCAGAGACCCAGTACTTC. It translates to CASSLNAETQYF. The chain uses TRBV12-3 or TRBV12-4 and TRBJ2-7, with D unclear. The J call may not be correct, given that the DNA end is closer to TRBJ2-5. The CDR3 is made up of 12 amino acids.

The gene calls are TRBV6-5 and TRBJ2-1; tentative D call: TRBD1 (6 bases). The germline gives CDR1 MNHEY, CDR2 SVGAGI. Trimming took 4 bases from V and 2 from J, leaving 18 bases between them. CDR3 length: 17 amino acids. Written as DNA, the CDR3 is TGTGCCAGCAGTTTTACAGGGTTTGGAAGTCCCTACAATGAGCAGTTCTTC. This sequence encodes CASSFTGFGSPYNEQFF.

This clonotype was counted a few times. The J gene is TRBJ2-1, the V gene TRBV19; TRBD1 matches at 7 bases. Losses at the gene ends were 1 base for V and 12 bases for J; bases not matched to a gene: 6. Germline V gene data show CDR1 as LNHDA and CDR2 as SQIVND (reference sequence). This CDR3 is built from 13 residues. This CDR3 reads CASSIVRDSLQFF. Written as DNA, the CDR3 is TGTGCCAGTAGTATAGTTAGGGACAGTTTGCAGTTCTTC.

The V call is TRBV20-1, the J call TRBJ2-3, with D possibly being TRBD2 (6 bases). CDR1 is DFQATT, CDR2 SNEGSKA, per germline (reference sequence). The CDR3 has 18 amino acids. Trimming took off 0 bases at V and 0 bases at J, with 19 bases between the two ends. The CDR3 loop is CSARDVSYTSRSTDTQYF. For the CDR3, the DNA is TGCAGTGCTAGAGATGTTTCGTATACTAGCAGAAGCACAGATACGCAGTATTTT.

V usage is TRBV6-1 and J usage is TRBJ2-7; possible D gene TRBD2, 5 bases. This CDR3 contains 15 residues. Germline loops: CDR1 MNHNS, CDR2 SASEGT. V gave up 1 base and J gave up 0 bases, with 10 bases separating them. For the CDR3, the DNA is TGTGCCAGCAGTGAAGATCTGGGGAGCTCCTACGAGCAGTACTTC. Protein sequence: CASSEDLGSSYEQYF.

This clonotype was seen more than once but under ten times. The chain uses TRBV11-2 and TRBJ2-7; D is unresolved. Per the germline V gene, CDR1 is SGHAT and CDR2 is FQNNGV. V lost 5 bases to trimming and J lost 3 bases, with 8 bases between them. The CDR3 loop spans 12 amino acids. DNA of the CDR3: TGTGCCAGCAGCGCGGACCGCTACGAGCAGTACTTC. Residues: CASSADRYEQYF. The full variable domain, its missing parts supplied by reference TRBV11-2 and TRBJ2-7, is EAGVAQSPRYKIIEKRQSVAFWCNPISGHATLYWYQQILGQGPKLLIQFQNNGVVDDSQLPKDRFSAERLKGVDSTLKIQPAKLEDSAVYLCASSADRYEQYFGPGTRLTVT.

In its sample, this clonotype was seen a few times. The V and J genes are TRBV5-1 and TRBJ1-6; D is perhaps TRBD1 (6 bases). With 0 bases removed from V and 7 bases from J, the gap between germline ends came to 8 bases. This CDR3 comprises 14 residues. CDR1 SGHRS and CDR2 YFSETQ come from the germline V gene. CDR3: CASSLAGANSPLHF. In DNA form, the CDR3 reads TGCGCCAGCAGCTTGGCAGGGGCCAATTCACCCCTCCACTTT.

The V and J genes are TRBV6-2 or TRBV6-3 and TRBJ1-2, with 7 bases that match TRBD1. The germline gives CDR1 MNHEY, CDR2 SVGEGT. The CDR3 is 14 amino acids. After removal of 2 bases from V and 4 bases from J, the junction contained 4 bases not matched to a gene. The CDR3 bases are TGTGCCAGCAGTTACCTGGGGACAGTCTATGGCTACACCTTC. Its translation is CASSYLGTVYGYTF.

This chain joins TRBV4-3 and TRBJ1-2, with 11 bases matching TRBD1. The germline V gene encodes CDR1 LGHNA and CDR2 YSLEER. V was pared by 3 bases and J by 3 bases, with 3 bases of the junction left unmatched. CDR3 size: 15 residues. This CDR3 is CASSQRTGGYYGYTF. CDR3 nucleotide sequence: TGCGCCAGCAGCCAGAGGACAGGGGGCTACTATGGCTACACCTTC.

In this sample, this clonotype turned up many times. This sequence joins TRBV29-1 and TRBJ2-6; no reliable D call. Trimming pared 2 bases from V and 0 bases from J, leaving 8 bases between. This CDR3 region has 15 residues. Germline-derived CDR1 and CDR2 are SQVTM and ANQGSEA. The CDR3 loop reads CSVETASSGANVLTF. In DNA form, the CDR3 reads TGCAGCGTTGAAACAGCAAGCTCTGGGGCCAACGTCCTGACTTTC.

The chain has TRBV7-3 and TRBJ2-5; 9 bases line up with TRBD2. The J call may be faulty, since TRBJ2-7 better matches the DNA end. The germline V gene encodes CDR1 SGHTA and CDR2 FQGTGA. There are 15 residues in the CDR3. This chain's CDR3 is CASSPSAGGANEQYF. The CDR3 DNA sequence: TGTGCCAGCAGCCCATCAGCGGGAGGAGCCAACGAGCAGTACTTC.

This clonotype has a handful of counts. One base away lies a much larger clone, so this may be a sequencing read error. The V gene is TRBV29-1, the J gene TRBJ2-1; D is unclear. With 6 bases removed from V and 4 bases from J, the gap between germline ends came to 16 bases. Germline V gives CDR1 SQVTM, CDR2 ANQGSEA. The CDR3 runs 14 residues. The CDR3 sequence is CSVRARLSYNEQFF. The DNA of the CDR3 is TGCAGCGTACGCGCACGACTCAGTTACAATGAGCAGTTCTTC.

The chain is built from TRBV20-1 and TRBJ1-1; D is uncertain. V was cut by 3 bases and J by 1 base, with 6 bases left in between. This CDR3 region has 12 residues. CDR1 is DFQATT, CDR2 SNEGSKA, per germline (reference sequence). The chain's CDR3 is CSASVRNTEAFF. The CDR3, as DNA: TGCAGTGCTAGTGTCAGGAACACTGAAGCTTTCTTT.

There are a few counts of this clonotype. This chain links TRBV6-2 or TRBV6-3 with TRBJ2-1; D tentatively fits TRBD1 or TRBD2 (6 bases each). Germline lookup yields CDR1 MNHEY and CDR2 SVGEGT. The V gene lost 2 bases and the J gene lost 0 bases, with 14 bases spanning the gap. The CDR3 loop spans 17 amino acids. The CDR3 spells CASSYHGGTGSYNEQFF. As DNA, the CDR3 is TGTGCCAGCAGTTACCACGGGGGCACCGGCTCCTACAATGAGCAGTTCTTC.

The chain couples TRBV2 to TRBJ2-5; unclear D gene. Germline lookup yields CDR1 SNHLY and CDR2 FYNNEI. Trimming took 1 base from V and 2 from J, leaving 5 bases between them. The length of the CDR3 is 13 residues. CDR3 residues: CASSEDGQETQYF. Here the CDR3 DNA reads TGTGCCAGCAGTGAAGACGGACAAGAGACCCAGTACTTC.